This T cell receptor (beta chain) is from a study of post-analysis software for immune sequencing data. Study-level background: Included among the disease courses, which were recorded for the cohort, were relapsing-remitting, secondary progressive and progressive-relapsing multiple sclerosis.

Study-level results: The normalized Chao1 diversity of multiple sclerosis patients was significantly lower than that of controls. TRBV5-6, TRBV5-1 and TRBV20-1 belonged to a set of about five TRBV segments that were more frequent in patients than controls.

Remarks on this clonotype: Its antigen is still unknown.

The germline V gene encodes CDR1 MDHEN and CDR2 SYDVKM. CDR3 length: 15 amino acids. With 4 bases clipped from V and 4 bases from J, the junction kept 8 bases outside the gene matches. Unique molecular identifiers were built into the TCR beta cDNA libraries. One entry per CDR3 protein results from TCRdb running MiXCR on the PCR reads. The table lists about 160,000 distinct CDR3 sequences, about 37% of them singletons. The chain joins TRBV28 to TRBJ2-7; 9 bases fit TRBD1. This specimen consisted of blood, obtained after autologous hematopoietic stem cell transplantation. The origin of this receptor is a girl aged 5 to 17 with multiple sclerosis. The chain's CDR3 is CASSSPGQGSYEQYF. The CDR3 coding sequence is TGTGCCAGCAGTTCCCCGGGACAGGGCTCTTACGAGCAGTACTTC.